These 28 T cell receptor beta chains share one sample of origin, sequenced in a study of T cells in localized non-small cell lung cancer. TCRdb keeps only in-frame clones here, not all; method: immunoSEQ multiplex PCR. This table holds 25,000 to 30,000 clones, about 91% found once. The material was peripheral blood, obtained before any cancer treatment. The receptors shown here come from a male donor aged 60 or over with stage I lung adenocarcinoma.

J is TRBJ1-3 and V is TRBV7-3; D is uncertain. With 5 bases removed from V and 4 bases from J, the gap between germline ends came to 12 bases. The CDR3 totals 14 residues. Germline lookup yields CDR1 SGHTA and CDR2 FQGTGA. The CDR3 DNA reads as TGTGCCAGCAGCCCGGGCTTTGGCGGAAACACCATATATTTT. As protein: CASSPGFGGNTIYF.

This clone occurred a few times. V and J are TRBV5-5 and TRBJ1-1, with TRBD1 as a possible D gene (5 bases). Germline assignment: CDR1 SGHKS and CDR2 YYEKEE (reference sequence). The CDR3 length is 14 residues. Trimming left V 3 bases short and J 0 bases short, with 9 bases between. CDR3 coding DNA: TGTGCCAGCAGCTCGACAGCCATGAACACTGAAGCTTTCTTT. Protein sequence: CASSSTAMNTEAFF.

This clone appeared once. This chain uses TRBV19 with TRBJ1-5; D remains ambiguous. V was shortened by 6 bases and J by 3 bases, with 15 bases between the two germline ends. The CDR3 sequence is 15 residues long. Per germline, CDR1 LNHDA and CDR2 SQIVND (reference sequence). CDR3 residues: CASRPTRDLNQPQHF. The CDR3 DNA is TGTGCCAGTAGACCAACACGAGACCTCAATCAGCCCCAGCATTTT.

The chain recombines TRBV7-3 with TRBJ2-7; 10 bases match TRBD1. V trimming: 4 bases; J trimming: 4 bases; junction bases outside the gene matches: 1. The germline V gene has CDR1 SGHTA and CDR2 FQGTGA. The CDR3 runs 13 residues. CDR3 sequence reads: CASSWTGGYEQYF. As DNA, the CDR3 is TGTGCCAGCAGCTGGACAGGGGGGTACGAGCAGTACTTC.

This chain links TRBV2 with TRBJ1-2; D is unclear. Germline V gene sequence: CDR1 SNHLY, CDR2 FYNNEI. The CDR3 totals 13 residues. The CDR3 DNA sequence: TGTGCAAGCGGTCCTTTAGCTAACTATGGCTACACCTTC. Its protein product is CASGPLANYGYTF.

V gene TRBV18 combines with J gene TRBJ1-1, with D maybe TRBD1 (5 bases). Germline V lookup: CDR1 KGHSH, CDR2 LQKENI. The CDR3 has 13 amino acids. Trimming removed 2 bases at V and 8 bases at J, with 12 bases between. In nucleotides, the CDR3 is TGTGCCAGCTCACCAGGATTACAGGAAGAAGCTTTCTTT. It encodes CASSPGLQEEAFF.

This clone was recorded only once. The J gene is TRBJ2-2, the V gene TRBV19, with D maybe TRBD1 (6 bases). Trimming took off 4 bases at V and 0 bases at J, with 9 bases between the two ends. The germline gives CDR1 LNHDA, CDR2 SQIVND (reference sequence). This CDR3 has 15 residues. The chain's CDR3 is CASSRGTTNTGELFF. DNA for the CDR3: TGTGCCAGTAGTAGGGGGACAACGAACACCGGGGAGCTGTTTTTT.

The DNA for the CDR3 is TGTGCCAGCAGCTACAGGGTTATCGGGTCCTACGAGCAGTACTTC. Its protein is CASSYRVIGSYEQYF. The V gene is TRBV7-2, the J gene TRBJ2-7; weak D call: TRBD1 (6 bases). V was clipped by 4 bases and J by 1 base, with 14 bases between them. There are 15 residues in the CDR3. Germline CDR1 SGHTA, CDR2 FQGNSA.

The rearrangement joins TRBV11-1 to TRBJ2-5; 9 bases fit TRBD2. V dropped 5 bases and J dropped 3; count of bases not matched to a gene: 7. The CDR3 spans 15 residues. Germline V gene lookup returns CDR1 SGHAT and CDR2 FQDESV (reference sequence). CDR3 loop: CASSTEVAGEETQYF. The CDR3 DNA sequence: TGTGCCAGCAGCACCGAGGTAGCGGGGGAAGAGACCCAGTACTTC.

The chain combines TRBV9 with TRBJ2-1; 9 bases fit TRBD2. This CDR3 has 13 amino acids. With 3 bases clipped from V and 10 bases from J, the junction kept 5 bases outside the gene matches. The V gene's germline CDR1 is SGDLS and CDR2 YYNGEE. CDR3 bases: TGTGCCAGCAGCGCCCTAGCGGGGAGGGAGCAGTTCTTC. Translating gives CASSALAGREQFF.

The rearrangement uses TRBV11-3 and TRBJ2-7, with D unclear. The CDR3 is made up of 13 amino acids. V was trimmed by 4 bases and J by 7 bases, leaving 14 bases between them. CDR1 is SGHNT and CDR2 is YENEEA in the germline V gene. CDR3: CASSSYEPREQYF. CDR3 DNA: TGTGCCAGCAGCTCATACGAACCGCGAGAGCAGTACTTC.

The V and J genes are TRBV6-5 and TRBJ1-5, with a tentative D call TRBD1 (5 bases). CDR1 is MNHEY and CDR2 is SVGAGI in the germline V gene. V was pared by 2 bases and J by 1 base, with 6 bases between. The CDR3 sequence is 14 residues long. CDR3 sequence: CASSYDSSNQPQHF. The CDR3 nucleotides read TGTGCCAGCAGTTACGACAGCAGCAATCAGCCCCAGCATTTT.

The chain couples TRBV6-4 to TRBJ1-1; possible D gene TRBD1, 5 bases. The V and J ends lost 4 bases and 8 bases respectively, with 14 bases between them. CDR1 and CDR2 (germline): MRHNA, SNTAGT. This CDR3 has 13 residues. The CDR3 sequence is CASSGSTGGEAFF. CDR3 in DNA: TGTGCCAGCAGTGGGAGTACTGGGGGGGAAGCTTTCTTT.

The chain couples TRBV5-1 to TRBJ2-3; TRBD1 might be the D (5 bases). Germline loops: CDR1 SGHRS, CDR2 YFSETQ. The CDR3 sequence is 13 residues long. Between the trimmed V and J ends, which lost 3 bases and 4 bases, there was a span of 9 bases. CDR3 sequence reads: CASSYTGADTQYF. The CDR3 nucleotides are TGCGCCAGCAGCTACACAGGAGCAGATACGCAGTATTTT.

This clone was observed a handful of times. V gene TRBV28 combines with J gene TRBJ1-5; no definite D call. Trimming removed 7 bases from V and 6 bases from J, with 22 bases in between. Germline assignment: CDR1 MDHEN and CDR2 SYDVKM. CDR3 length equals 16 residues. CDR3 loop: CASTRANTKRIQPQHF. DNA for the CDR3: TGTGCCAGCACCCGCGCTAACACGAAGAGGATTCAGCCCCAGCATTTT.

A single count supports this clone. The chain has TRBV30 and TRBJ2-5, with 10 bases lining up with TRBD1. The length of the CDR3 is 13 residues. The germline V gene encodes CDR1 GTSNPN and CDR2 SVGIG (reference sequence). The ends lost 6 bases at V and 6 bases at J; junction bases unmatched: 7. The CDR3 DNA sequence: TGTGCCTGCGACGGGGACAGGGGACAGACCCAGTACTTC. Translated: CACDGDRGQTQYF.

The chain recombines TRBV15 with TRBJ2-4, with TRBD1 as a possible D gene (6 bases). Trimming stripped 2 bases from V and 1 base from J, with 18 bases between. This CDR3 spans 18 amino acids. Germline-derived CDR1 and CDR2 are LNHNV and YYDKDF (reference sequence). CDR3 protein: CATSRIPWAGEAKNIQYF. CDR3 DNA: TGTGCCACCAGCAGAATCCCGTGGGCAGGGGAGGCCAAAAACATTCAGTACTTC.

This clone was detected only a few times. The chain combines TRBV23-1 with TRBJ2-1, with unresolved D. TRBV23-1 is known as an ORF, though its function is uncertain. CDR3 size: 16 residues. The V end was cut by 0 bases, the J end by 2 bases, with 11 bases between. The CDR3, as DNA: TGCGCCAGCAGTCAATCCCCTAGGCCCCCCTACAATGAGCAGTTCTTC. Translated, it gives CASSQSPRPPYNEQFF.

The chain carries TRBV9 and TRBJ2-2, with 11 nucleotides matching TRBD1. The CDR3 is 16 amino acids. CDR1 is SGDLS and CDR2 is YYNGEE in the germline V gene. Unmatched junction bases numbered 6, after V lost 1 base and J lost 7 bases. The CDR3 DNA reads TGTGCCAGCAGCGTATCGGGACAGGGGGGCCTCGGGGAGCTGTTTTTT. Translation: CASSVSGQGGLGELFF. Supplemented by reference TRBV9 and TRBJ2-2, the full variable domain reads DSGVTQTPKHLITATGQRVTLRCSPRSGDLSVYWYQQSLDQGLQFLIQYYNGEERAKGNILERFSAQQFPDLHSELNLSSLELGDSALYFCASSVSGQGGLGELFFGEGSRLTVL.

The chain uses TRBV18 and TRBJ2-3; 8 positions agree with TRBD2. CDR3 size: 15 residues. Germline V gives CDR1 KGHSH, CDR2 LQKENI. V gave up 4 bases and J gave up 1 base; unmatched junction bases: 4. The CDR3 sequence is CASSRRAGGTDTQYF. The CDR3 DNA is TGTGCCAGCTCACGGCGAGCGGGGGGCACAGATACGCAGTATTTT.

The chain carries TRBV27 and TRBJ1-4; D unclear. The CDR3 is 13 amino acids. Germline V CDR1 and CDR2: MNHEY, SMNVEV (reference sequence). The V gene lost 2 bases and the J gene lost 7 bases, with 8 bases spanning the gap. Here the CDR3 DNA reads TGTGCCAGCAGTTTAAGGCACACTGAAAAACTGTTTTTT. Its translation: CASSLRHTEKLFF.

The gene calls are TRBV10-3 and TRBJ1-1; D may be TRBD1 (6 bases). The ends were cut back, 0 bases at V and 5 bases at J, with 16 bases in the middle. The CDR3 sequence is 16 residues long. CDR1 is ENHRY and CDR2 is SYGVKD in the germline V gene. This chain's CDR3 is CAISESPQGRGTEAFF. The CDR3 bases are TGTGCCATCAGTGAGTCCCCACAGGGTAGGGGAACTGAAGCTTTCTTT.

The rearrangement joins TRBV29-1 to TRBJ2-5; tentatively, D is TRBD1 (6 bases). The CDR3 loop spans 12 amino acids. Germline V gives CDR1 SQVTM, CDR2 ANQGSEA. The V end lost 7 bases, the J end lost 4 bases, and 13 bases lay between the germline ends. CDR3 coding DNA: TGCAGCGGTGTCAGGGGAAGAGAGACCCAGTACTTC. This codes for CSGVRGRETQYF.

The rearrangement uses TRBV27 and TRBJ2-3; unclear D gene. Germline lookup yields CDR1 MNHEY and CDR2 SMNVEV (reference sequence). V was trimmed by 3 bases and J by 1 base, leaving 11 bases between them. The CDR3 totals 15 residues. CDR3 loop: CASSFMVGGTDTQYF. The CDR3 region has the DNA TGTGCCAGCAGTTTTATGGTTGGGGGCACAGATACGCAGTATTTT.

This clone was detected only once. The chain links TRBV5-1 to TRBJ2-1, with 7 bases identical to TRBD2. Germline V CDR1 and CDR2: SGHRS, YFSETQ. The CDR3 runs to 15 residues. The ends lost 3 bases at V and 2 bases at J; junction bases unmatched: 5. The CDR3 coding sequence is TGCGCCAGCAGCTGGGAGGGGATACCCTACAATGAGCAGTTCTTC. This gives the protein CASSWEGIPYNEQFF.

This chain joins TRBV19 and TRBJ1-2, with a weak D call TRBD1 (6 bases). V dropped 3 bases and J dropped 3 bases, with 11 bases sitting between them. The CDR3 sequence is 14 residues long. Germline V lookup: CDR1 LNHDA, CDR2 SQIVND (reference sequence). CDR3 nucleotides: TGTGCCAGTAGTATTCTGGGACACGACTATGGCTACACCTTC. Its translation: CASSILGHDYGYTF. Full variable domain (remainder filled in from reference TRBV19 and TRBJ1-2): DGGITQSPKYLFRKEGQNVTLSCEQNLNHDAMYWYRQDPGQGLRLIYYSQIVNDFQKGDIAEGYSVSREKKESFPLTVTSAQKNPTAFYLCASSILGHDYGYTFGSGTRLTVV.

Here the CDR3 DNA reads TGTGCCAGCAGTCAGGGACAGGGGAACTCGGAGACCCAGTACTTC. Protein sequence: CASSQGQGNSETQYF. The V call is TRBV6-1, the J call TRBJ2-5, with 10 positions matching TRBD1. Germline V gives CDR1 MNHNS, CDR2 SASEGT. Unmatched junction bases numbered 8, after V lost 5 bases and J lost 5 bases. The length of the CDR3 is 15 residues.

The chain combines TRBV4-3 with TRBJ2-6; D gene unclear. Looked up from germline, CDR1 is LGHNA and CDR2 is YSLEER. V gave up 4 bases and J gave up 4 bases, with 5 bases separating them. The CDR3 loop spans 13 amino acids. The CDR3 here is CASSPQGANVLTF. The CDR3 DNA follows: TGCGCCAGCAGCCCTCAGGGGGCCAACGTCCTGACTTTC.